These T cell receptor beta chains were read from a single sample in a study of T cell changes during pregnancy in multiple sclerosis. Generated by immunoSEQ multiplex PCR, the TCRdb table keeps only in-frame clones and is missing some. The data hold tens of thousands of clones, with around 93% observed a single time. The sample here was peripheral blood, taken in the third trimester of pregnancy. The receptors were gathered from a female donor in good health, enrolled as a control in a pregnancy study. Each CDR3 is given with its conserved first and last residue. A D gene is named only where the DNA matches it firmly. A row's size may be missing; if present it is once, few, many or a size class.

>NA|TRBJ2-3|NA|TRBV9
TGTGCCAGCAGCGTAGGCTCTAGGGGGGGTACGCAGTATTTT
CASSVGSRGGTQYF
>TRBD1|TRBJ1-1|NA|TRBV5-1
TGCGCCAGCAGCCCGGACAGGGGGCACACTGAAGCTTTCTTT
CASSPDRGHTEAFF
>TRBD1|TRBJ1-3|NA|TRBV4-2
TGTGCCAGCGGAGACAGGGACAGGGGGAGGACCATATATTTT
CASGDRDRGRTIYF
>NA|TRBJ1-2|NA|TRBV27
TGTGCCAGCAGCGACAGTCCCGCTAACTATGGCTACACCTTC
CASSDSPANYGYTF
>NA|TRBJ1-1|NA|TRBV5-1
TGCGCCAGCAGCCAGACAACAGTGAACACTGAAGCTTTCTTT
CASSQTTVNTEAFF
>NA|TRBJ2-3|NA|TRBV25-1
TGTGCCAGCAGTGAAAGACAGAGCACAGATACGCAGTATTTT
CASSERQSTDTQYF
>NA|TRBJ2-3|NA|TRBV4-1
TGCGCCAGCAGCCAAGATATAAGGGGCCGATCCGCAGATACGCAGTATTTT
CASSQDIRGRSADTQYF
>NA|TRBJ2-3|NA|TRBV28
TGTGCCAGCACATCCAGTCTAGCGTCCACAGATACGCAGTATTTT
CASTSSLASTDTQYF
>NA|TRBJ2-7|NA|TRBV5-1
TGCGCCAGCAGCCTGCTAAGGGGTGCAACCTACGAGCAGTACTTC
CASSLLRGATYEQYF
>NA|TRBJ2-3|once|TRBV27
TGTGCCAGCAGTTTATCCGGAACAGGCCATCACACAGATACGCAGTATTTT
CASSLSGTGHHTDTQYF
>TRBD2|TRBJ2-3|NA|TRBV5-1
TGCGCCAGCAGCTTTAGCGGGAGGGCCAAAGATACGCAGTATTTT
CASSFSGRAKDTQYF
>TRBD2|TRBJ2-1|NA|TRBV28
TGTGCCAGCAGTCAACTAGCGGAGACCTACAATGAGCAGTTCTTC
CASSQLAETYNEQFF
>TRBD2|TRBJ2-2|NA|TRBV15
TGTGCCACCAGCCCGGGACTAACTCACACCGGGGAGCTGTTTTTT
CATSPGLTHTGELFF
>NA|TRBJ1-2|NA|TRBV6-1
TGTGCCAGCAGTGATTGGACAGCCCCTAACTATGGCTACACCTTC
CASSDWTAPNYGYTF
>TRBD1|TRBJ1-2|few|TRBV6-6
TGTGCCAGCACCGCAGGGGGCGACTACGGCTATGGCTACACCTTC
CASTAGGDYGYGYTF
>NA|TRBJ2-7|few|TRBV6-1
TGTGCCAGCAGTGAATCTTCCGAGCAGTACTTC
CASSESSEQYF
>NA|TRBJ2-7|NA|TRBV6-6
TGTGCCAGCAGTTACTCGGACTGGGACGAGCAGTACTTC
CASSYSDWDEQYF
>NA|TRBJ2-3|NA|TRBV29-1
TGCAGCGTTGAAGACCAAGAACTAACCTATACGCAGTATTTT
CSVEDQELTYTQYF
>TRBD2|TRBJ2-5|NA|TRBV5-4
TGTGCCAGCAGCAGACTAGCGGGAGGGCCACAAGAGACCCAGTACTTC
CASSRLAGGPQETQYF
>NA|TRBJ1-4|NA|TRBV27
TGTGCCAGCAGTTTCGACAGCTCAACTAATGAAAAACTGTTTTTT
CASSFDSSTNEKLFF
>TRBD1|TRBJ1-1|NA|TRBV2
TGTGCCAGCAGCGCACAGGGGATTGCCACTGAAGCTTTCTTT
CASSAQGIATEAFF
>NA|TRBJ1-1|NA|TRBV7-9
TGTGCCAGCAGCACATTGAACACTGAAGCTTTCTTT
CASSTLNTEAFF